This T cell receptor (beta chain) is from a study of PD-1 blockade in mismatch repair-deficient tumors. Only in-frame clones appear in the TCRdb table, and some are missing; sequencing was by immunoSEQ multiplex PCR. The data hold about 84,000 clones, with roughly 80% observed a single time. This clone was picked up a small number of times. Trimming left V 1 base short and J 3 bases short, with 4 bases between. CDR3 length equals 12 residues. The germline V gene encodes CDR1 SEHNR and CDR2 FQNEAQ (reference sequence). The gene calls are TRBV7-9 and TRBJ2-7; D not resolved. This TCR derives from an adult with mismatch repair-deficient cancer. The specimen was peripheral blood, collected 12 weeks after starting pembrolizumab. CDR3 bases: TGTGCCAGCAGCTTAGGCAGCTACGAGCAGTACTTC. Its protein product is CASSLGSYEQYF. The complete variable domain, with remaining parts taken from reference TRBV7-9 and TRBJ2-7, reads DTGVSQNPRHKITKRGQNVTFRCDPISEHNRLYWYRQTLGQGPEFLTYFQNEAQLEKSRLLSDRFSAERPKGSFSTLEIQRTEQGDSAMYLCASSLGSYEQYFGPGTRLTVT.